This is a list of T cell receptor beta chains from one sample in a study of blood T cell repertoires in COVID-19. The data were produced by immunoSEQ multiplex PCR, yet TCRdb's version contains in-frame clones alone and is incomplete. The sample lists fewer than 90,000 clones, roughly 88% seen once, with roughly 8.7% in the top ten. Sequenced input: peripheral blood. These TCRs come from a man younger than 40 with acute or convalescent COVID-19. Both conserved end residues are part of each CDR3. Fields, in order: CDR3 length, V gene, CDR3 protein.

CDR3 length: 14
V gene: TRBV11-2
CDR3 protein: CASISYRGRSEAFF

CDR3 length: 15
V gene: TRBV3-1/TRBV3-2
CDR3 protein: CASSQDAGFYNEQFF

CDR3 length: 15
V gene: TRBV7-2
CDR3 protein: CASSLDYSSTDTQYF

CDR3 length: 15
V gene: TRBV30
CDR3 protein: CAWKGRESDTGELFF

CDR3 length: 13
V gene: TRBV3-1/TRBV3-2
CDR3 protein: CASSRTGVYGYTF

CDR3 length: 12
V gene: TRBV6-6
CDR3 protein: CASTDSADTQYF

CDR3 length: 14
V gene: TRBV6-5
CDR3 protein: CASRSGQPRTEAFF

CDR3 length: 15
V gene: TRBV19
CDR3 protein: CASTASGTPGDTQYF

CDR3 length: 13
V gene: TRBV28
CDR3 protein: CASSDPGSHEQFF

CDR3 length: 17
V gene: TRBV5-1
CDR3 protein: CASSLGLAGITTYEQYF

CDR3 length: 9
V gene: TRBV28
CDR3 protein: CATGGPQHF

CDR3 length: 14
V gene: TRBV6-1
CDR3 protein: CASSEGGVNTEAFF

CDR3 length: 14
V gene: TRBV2
CDR3 protein: CASRVAGTIYEQYF

CDR3 length: 13
V gene: TRBV3-1/TRBV3-2
CDR3 protein: CASTPPGAYGYTF

CDR3 length: 13
V gene: TRBV30
CDR3 protein: CAWRGDRAYGYTF

CDR3 length: 16
V gene: TRBV2
CDR3 protein: CASSEALQEPTDTQYF

CDR3 length: 16
V gene: TRBV5-6
CDR3 protein: CASSLALAGGPNEQFF

CDR3 length: 15
V gene: TRBV5-5
CDR3 protein: CASSPLAEVGMKQYF

CDR3 length: 13
V gene: TRBV6-4
CDR3 protein: CASSETPSGRQFF

CDR3 length: 15
V gene: TRBV6-5
CDR3 protein: CASREDGTVGDTQYF

CDR3 length: 15
V gene: TRBV6-4
CDR3 protein: CASSDGTGHNSPLHF

CDR3 length: 18
V gene: TRBV27
CDR3 protein: CASSLSTRGGVGVYEQYF

CDR3 length: 14
V gene: TRBV18
CDR3 protein: CASSPGAGREKLFF

CDR3 length: 14
V gene: TRBV18
CDR3 protein: CASSPRGRGYEQYF

CDR3 length: 15
V gene: TRBV6-6
CDR3 protein: CASSPSLAAGNEQFF

CDR3 length: 13
V gene: TRBV19
CDR3 protein: CASSKASGNEQFF

CDR3 length: 15
V gene: TRBV27
CDR3 protein: CASSSLRRGRETQYF

CDR3 length: 15
V gene: TRBV14
CDR3 protein: CASSQETGPSYEQYF

CDR3 length: 15
V gene: TRBV13
CDR3 protein: CASSLVAGGTDTQYF

CDR3 length: 14
V gene: TRBV28
CDR3 protein: CASSLEDSGYEQYF

CDR3 length: 16
V gene: TRBV3-1/TRBV3-2
CDR3 protein: CASSQGGSLMNTEAFF

CDR3 length: 14
V gene: TRBV7-2
CDR3 protein: CASSLAASNQPQHF

CDR3 length: 15
V gene: TRBV30
CDR3 protein: CAWKGAPLGTGELFF

CDR3 length: 14
V gene: TRBV6-5
CDR3 protein: CASRPGQAVGELFF

CDR3 length: 16
V gene: TRBV6-1
CDR3 protein: CASSGGGQGGFNEQFF

CDR3 length: 14
V gene: TRBV19
CDR3 protein: CASSMNAESNEQFF

CDR3 length: 15
V gene: TRBV28
CDR3 protein: CASSRLTGVGDTQYF

CDR3 length: 13
V gene: TRBV6-5
CDR3 protein: CASKGGQSYEQYF

CDR3 length: 13
V gene: TRBV6-2/TRBV6-3
CDR3 protein: CASSPPGLTEAFF

CDR3 length: 16
V gene: TRBV5-5
CDR3 protein: CASSRTSIYSYNEQFF

CDR3 length: 12
V gene: TRBV29-1
CDR3 protein: CSAWLAGDEQYF